A single T cell receptor (beta chain) is shown here with its context. This sample is drawn from a study of T cells after yellow fever vaccination. This CDR3 has 14 amino acids. The V end was cut by 5 bases, the J end by 1 base, with 10 bases between. Germline assignment: CDR1 KGHSH and CDR2 LQKENI. TCRdb ran MiXCR on the 5' RACE reads and lists one entry per CDR3 protein. The table records more than 300,000 distinct CDR3 sequences, around 11% of them present only once. The clonotype originates from a man aged 18 to 35 who received the YFV17D yellow fever vaccine. The sample was CD4+ T cells sorted from PBMCs, taken 45 days after the yellow fever booster vaccination. This chain links TRBV18 with TRBJ2-3; D gene uncertain. The CDR3 loop is CASSSQSGTDTQYF. Written as DNA, the CDR3 is TGTGCCAGCTCATCACAGTCGGGCACAGATACGCAGTATTTT. Based on the CDR3 plus reference TRBV18 and TRBJ2-3, the full variable domain is NAGVMQNPRHLVRRRGQEARLRCSPMKGHSHVYWYRQLPEEGLKFMVYLQKENIIDESGMPKERFSAEFPKEGPSILRIQQVVRGDSAAYFCASSSQSGTDTQYFGPGTRLTVL.